The 21 T cell receptor beta chains below come from one sample, sequenced in a study of metastatic and nonmetastatic thyroid tumors. All patients were treatment-naive before thyroid surgery. With MiXCR, TCRdb called clones anew from the PCR reads. This sample carries under 100,000 clones, 8% to 9.5% of them seen once, and the ten largest clones take around 8.8%. The sequenced sample consisted of blood. These receptors all come from a female donor with papillary thyroid cancer or a benign thyroid nodule (not recorded which). Some clones in this sample may be carry-over from other donors' samples.

As to this clone: A junction boundary mismatches the germline segment, possibly from a read error. Other DNA sequences in this specimen translate into the identical CDR3. The rearrangement uses TRBV6-1 and TRBJ1-2; weak D call: TRBD1 (5 bases). Germline loops: CDR1 MNHNS, CDR2 SASEGT. The CDR3 sequence is 14 residues long. The DNA of the CDR3 is TGTGCCAGCAGGCCGGGACGGCGCCTGGGAGGCTACACATTC. Protein sequence: CASRPGRRLGGYTF.

This clone showed up many times. The genes are TRBV5-1 and TRBJ2-7; 13 bases map to TRBD2. The length of the CDR3 is 15 residues. From germline, CDR1 is SGHRS and CDR2 YFSETQ. Trimming took 4 bases from V and 3 from J; bases not matched to a gene: 4. CDR3 in DNA: TGCGCCAGCAGCCGAGGGACTAGCGGGGACTACGAGCAGTACTTC. This codes for CASSRGTSGDYEQYF.

This rearrangement joins TRBV3-1 to TRBJ2-1; 7 nucleotides align to TRBD1. From germline, CDR1 is LGHDT and CDR2 YNNKEL (reference sequence). V shed 4 bases, J shed 4 bases, and the junction held 13 bases outside the gene matches. This CDR3 has 17 amino acids. CDR3 loop: CASSRLPGQFSYNEQFF. CDR3 bases: TGTGCCAGCAGCCGACTACCGGGACAGTTTTCTTACAATGAGCAGTTCTTC.

This clone appeared many times. The chain employs TRBV19 and TRBJ1-5, with 8 bases that match TRBD1. The CDR3 length is 14 residues. Trimming removed 2 bases from V and 5 bases from J; junction bases left unmatched: 2. In germline, CDR1 is LNHDA, CDR2 SQIVND (reference sequence). The CDR3, as DNA: TGTGCCAGTAGTATATCAGGGGGCCATCAGCCCCAGCATTTT. It codes for CASSISGGHQPQHF.

This clone was counted once. V usage is TRBV5-4 and J usage is TRBJ1-2; D gene uncertain. Germline assignment: CDR1 SGHNT and CDR2 YYREEE (reference sequence). V shed 10 bases and J shed 4 bases, with 14 bases lying between them. This CDR3 comprises 12 residues. CDR3 in DNA: TGTGCCTGCCGTAGGCCCGGCTATGGCTACACCTTC. Encoded protein: CACRRPGYGYTF.

This clone came up a few times. The rearrangement joins TRBV6-6 to TRBJ1-6; D remains unclear. Trimming pared 2 bases from V and 18 bases from J, leaving 23 bases between. CDR1 is MNHNY and CDR2 is SVGAGI in the germline V gene (reference sequence). This CDR3 has 15 amino acids. The CDR3 DNA reads TGTGCCAGCAGTTACGCTCTACAGAATAATTCACACCCCCACTTT. It translates to CASSYALQNNSHPHF.

This clone was seen at least ten times. Distinct nucleotide sequences in the sample also encode this CDR3. The chain carries TRBV7-7 and TRBJ2-2; D unresolved. V lost 3 bases and J lost 4, with 6 bases in between. CDR1 and CDR2 (germline): SSHAT, FNYEAQ (reference sequence). This CDR3 is 13 amino acids long. The CDR3 protein is CASSFSGTGELFF. The CDR3 nucleotides are TGTGCCAGCAGCTTTTCCGGCACCGGGGAGCTGTTTTTT.

This clone occurred many times. CDR3 DNA sequence: TGTGCCAGCAGTGAATTTGTGGTGAACACTGAAGCTTTCTTT. Translation: CASSEFVVNTEAFF. The rearrangement links TRBV2 to TRBJ1-1; no clear D gene. V was clipped by 2 bases and J by 0 bases, with 7 bases between them. The germline CDR1 and CDR2 sequences are SNHLY and FYNNEI. The CDR3 has 14 amino acids.

This clone has only a few counts. This could be a read error, since a much larger clone is one nucleotide away. The chain is built from TRBV4-1 and TRBJ2-1; D may match TRBD1 or TRBD2 (6 bases each). This CDR3 is 14 amino acids long. Trimming left V 2 bases short and J 12 bases short, with 17 bases between. The germline V gene has CDR1 MGHRA and CDR2 YSYEKL. In DNA, the CDR3 is TGCGCCAGCAGCCAAAGGTTGGGGGGCGATGGGCAGTTCTTC. Protein product: CASSQRLGGDGQFF.

This clone has at least ten counts. The genes are TRBV20-1 and TRBJ2-7; 7 positions match TRBD1. This CDR3 is built from 14 residues. The germline V gene has CDR1 DFQATT and CDR2 SNEGSKA (reference sequence). V shed 6 bases and J 4 bases; nucleotides not matched to a gene: 12. CDR3 DNA sequence: TGCAGTGCCGAACAACAACGGACAGGATACGAGCAGTACTTC. Protein: CSAEQQRTGYEQYF.

This clone has a count of ten or more. The rearrangement joins TRBV12-3 or TRBV12-4 to TRBJ1-1; possible D gene TRBD1, 5 bases. With 5 bases removed from V and 5 bases from J, the gap between germline ends came to 9 bases. CDR3 length: 12 residues. CDR3 amino acids: CASSVEGTEAFF. The CDR3 DNA is TGTGCCAGCAGTGTAGAGGGGACTGAAGCTTTCTTT.

At least ten counts were recorded for this clone. The chain's CDR3 is CSAGLNYEQYF. In DNA, the CDR3 is TGCAGCGCGGGGTTGAACTACGAGCAGTACTTC. This chain uses TRBV29-1 with TRBJ2-7, with a possible D match to TRBD2 (5 bases). CDR3 size: 11 residues. Between the trimmed V and J ends, which lost 7 bases and 3 bases, there was a span of 10 bases. Germline CDR1 SQVTM, CDR2 ANQGSEA.

Ten or more counts support this clone. CDR3 protein: CASSEGQDTDTQYF. The CDR3 nucleotides read TGTGCCAGCAGTGAGGGACAGGACACAGATACGCAGTATTTT. V gene TRBV6-4 combines with J gene TRBJ2-3; TRBD1 agrees at 8 bases. CDR3 length: 14 residues. The V and J ends lost 3 bases and 2 bases, in that order; junction bases with no gene match: 1. CDR1 and CDR2 (germline): MRHNA, SNTAGT.

This clone has just a few counts. The chain is built from TRBV6-4 and TRBJ1-1; no clear D gene. Trimming stripped 2 bases from V and 14 bases from J, with 9 bases between. The CDR3 is made up of 10 amino acids. The germline gives CDR1 MRHNA, CDR2 SNTAGT. CDR3 in amino acids: CASSDAGVFF. CDR3 bases: TGTGCCAGCAGTGACGCTGGGGTCTTCTTT.

This clone was picked up many times. J is TRBJ1-6 and V is TRBV20-1; 7 bases map to TRBD1. J lost 5 bases, V lost 0 bases, and 10 bases had no gene match. The CDR3 totals 17 residues. Germline V gives CDR1 DFQATT, CDR2 SNEGSKA (reference sequence). The CDR3 DNA reads as TGCAGTGCTAGAGATCAGAACAGGGGATCGAATAATTCACCCCTCCACTTT. The encoded protein is CSARDQNRGSNNSPLHF.

On this clone: This sequence may be a read error, since a much larger clone differs from it by one base. V gene TRBV9 combines with J gene TRBJ2-3; tentative D call: TRBD1 (6 bases). Trimming took off 1 base at V and 0 bases at J, with 9 bases between the two ends. Germline loops: CDR1 SGDLS, CDR2 YYNGEE. The CDR3 runs to 15 residues. CDR3 protein: CASSVLGASTDTQYF. Here the CDR3 DNA reads TGTGCCAGCAGCGTATTGGGGGCGAGCACAGATACGCAGTATTTT. Full variable domain (missing parts from reference TRBV9 and TRBJ2-3): DSGVTQTPKHLITATGQRVTLRCSPRSGDLSVYWYQQSLDQGLQFLIQYYNGEERAKGNILERFSAQQFPDLHSELNLSSLELGDSALYFCASSVLGASTDTQYFGPGTRLTVL.

The CDR3 DNA reads as TGCGCCAGCAGGGTCGGACAGCATAATAATTCACCCCTCCACTTT. Its protein product is CASRVGQHNNSPLHF. The gene calls are TRBV5-1 and TRBJ1-6, with a weak D call TRBD1 (6 bases). Germline-derived CDR1 and CDR2 are SGHRS and YFSETQ. Trimming shortened V by 5 bases and J by 5 bases, and 14 bases separated the two germline ends. This CDR3 spans 15 amino acids.

In regard to this clone: A read error may produce the germline difference seen at one junction end. V gene TRBV18 combines with J gene TRBJ1-1; TRBD1 aligns across 7 bases. CDR3 length: 14 residues. The germline V gene encodes CDR1 KGHSH and CDR2 LQKENI. As DNA, the CDR3 is TGTGCCAGCTCGCCACAGGGGAAGAACACTGAAGCTTTCTTT. Its protein is CASSPQGKNTEAFF.

This clone was counted many times. The chain carries TRBV7-6 and TRBJ1-2; D remains ambiguous. Trimming pared 7 bases from V and 7 bases from J, leaving 25 bases between. The germline V gene encodes CDR1 SGHVS and CDR2 FNYEAQ. The CDR3 is 16 residues long. The CDR3 DNA is TGTGCCAGCATTATGCGGGGTTTACGGATACTATGTGGCTACACCTTC. Translating it yields CASIMRGLRILCGYTF.

This clone was seen only a few times. The chain employs TRBV9 and TRBJ2-7; either TRBD1 or TRBD2 may fit D (6 bases each). V lost 4 bases, J lost 2 bases, and 22 bases lay in between. Germline CDR1 and CDR2: SGDLS and YYNGEE. This CDR3 comprises 17 residues. CDR3 loop: CASSPLSERGPPYEQYF. For the CDR3, the DNA is TGTGCCAGCAGCCCTCTTTCCGAACGGGGGCCGCCCTACGAGCAGTACTTC.

This clone occurred a few times. The CDR3 loop is CASSVVQGATGELFF. In DNA, the CDR3 is TGTGCCAGCAGCGTAGTACAGGGAGCCACCGGGGAGCTGTTTTTT. The rearrangement links TRBV9 to TRBJ2-2, with D perhaps TRBD1 (6 bases). The V end was cut by 0 bases, the J end by 4 bases, with 10 bases between. The germline V gene has CDR1 SGDLS and CDR2 YYNGEE. This CDR3 has 15 amino acids.